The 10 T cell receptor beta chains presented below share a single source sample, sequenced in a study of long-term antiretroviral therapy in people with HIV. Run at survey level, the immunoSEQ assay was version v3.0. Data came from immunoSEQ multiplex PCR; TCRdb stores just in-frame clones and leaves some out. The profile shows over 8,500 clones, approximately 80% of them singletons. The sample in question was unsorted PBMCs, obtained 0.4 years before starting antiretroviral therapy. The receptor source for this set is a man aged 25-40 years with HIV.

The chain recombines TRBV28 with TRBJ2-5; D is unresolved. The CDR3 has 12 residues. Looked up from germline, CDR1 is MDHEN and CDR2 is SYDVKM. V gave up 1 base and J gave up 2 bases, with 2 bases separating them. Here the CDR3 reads CASSLSQETQYF. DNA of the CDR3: TGTGCCAGCAGTTTATCACAAGAGACCCAGTACTTC.

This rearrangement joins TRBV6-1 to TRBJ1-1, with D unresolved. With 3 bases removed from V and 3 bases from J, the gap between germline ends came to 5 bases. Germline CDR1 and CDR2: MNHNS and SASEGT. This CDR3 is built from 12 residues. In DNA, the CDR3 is TGTGCCAGCAGTGAGCACCACACTGAAGCTTTCTTT. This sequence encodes CASSEHHTEAFF.

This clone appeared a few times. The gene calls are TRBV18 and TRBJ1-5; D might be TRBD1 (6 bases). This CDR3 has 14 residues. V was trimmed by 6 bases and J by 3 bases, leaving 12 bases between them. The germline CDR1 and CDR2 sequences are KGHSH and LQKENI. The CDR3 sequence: CASSTQGPNQPQHF. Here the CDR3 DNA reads TGTGCCAGCTCCACCCAGGGGCCCAATCAGCCCCAGCATTTT.

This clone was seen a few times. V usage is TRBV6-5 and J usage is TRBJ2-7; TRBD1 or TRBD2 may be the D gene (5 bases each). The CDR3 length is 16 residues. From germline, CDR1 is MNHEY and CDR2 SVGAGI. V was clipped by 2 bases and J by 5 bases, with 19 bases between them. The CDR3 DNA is TGTGCCAGCAGTTACGGGCAGGGTACCAGTAGCGACGAGCAGTACTTC. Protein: CASSYGQGTSSDEQYF.

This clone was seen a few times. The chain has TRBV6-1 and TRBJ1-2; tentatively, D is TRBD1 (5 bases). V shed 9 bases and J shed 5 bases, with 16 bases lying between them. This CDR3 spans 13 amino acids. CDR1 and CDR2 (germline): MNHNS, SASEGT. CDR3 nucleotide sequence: TGTGCCAGTGGGACTGCAGCGGGGTATGGCTACACCTTC. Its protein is CASGTAAGYGYTF.

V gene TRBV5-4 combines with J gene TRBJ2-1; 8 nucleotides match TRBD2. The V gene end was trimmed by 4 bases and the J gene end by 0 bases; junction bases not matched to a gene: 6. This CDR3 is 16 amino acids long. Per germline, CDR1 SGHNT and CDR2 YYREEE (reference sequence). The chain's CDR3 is CASSLSGASSYNEQFF. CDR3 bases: TGTGCCAGCAGCCTTAGCGGGGCTAGCTCCTACAATGAGCAGTTCTTC.

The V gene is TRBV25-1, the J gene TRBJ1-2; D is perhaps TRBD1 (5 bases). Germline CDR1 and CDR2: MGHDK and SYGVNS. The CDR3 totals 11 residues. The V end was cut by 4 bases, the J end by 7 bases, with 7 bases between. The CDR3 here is CASSGGGGYTF. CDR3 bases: TGTGCCAGCAGTGGGGGCGGTGGCTACACCTTC.

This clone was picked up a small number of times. The CDR3 nucleotides read TGTGCCAGCAGCTCAACTACCTCAGGCGATCAGCCCCAGCATTTT. Amino acids: CASSSTTSGDQPQHF. V usage is TRBV5-4 and J usage is TRBJ1-5; D uncertain. Germline V CDR1 and CDR2: SGHNT, YYREEE (reference sequence). The CDR3 runs to 15 residues. The V end was cut by 3 bases, the J end by 5 bases, with 15 bases between.

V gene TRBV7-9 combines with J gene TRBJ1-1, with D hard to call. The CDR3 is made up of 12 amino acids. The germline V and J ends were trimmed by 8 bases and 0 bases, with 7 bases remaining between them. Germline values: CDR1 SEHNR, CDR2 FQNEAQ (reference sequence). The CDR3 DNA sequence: TGTGCCAGCGGGGAGATGAACACTGAAGCTTTCTTT. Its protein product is CASGEMNTEAFF.

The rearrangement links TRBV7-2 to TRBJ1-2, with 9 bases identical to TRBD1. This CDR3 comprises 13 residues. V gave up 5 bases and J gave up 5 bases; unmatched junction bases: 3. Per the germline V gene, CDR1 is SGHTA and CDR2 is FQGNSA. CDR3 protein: CASSKGQGYGYTF. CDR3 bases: TGTGCCAGCAGCAAGGGACAGGGATATGGCTACACCTTC.